Listed below are T cell receptor beta chains from one sample, sequenced in a study of breast tumors, draining lymph nodes, adjacent tissues. One entry per CDR3 protein results from TCRdb running MiXCR on the multiplex PCR reads. The sample shows more than 100,000 distinct CDR3 sequences, more than 20% of them seen only once. The sequenced sample was axillary lymph node tissue. Receptors were obtained from a female donor with breast cancer. Some clones in this sample may be carry-over from other donors' samples. The CDR3 runs from the conserved cysteine through the conserved F or W. The order of the fields is V gene, D gene, clone size, J gene, CDR3 DNA, CDR3 protein. D genes are given only for firm matches. Size values are once, few and many counts, or a class for expanded clones, and some rows have none.

TRBV19	-	-	TRBJ1-3	TGTGCCAGTAGTGCGTCCGGGACGGGAGACTCTGGAAACGCCATATATTTT	CASSASGTGDSGNAIYF
TRBV28	-	-	TRBJ1-5	TGTGCCAGCAGTCGACAAATTGGGGGGCCCCAGCATTTT	CASSRQIGGPQHF
TRBV6-6	TRBD1	many	TRBJ1-6	TGTGCCAGCACCCCAGGGGGGGGACAGGGGGGTTCACCCCTCCACTTT	CASTPGGGQGGSPLHF
TRBV4-2	-	-	TRBJ2-3	TGTGCCGGCAGCCAAAGACACAGGACAGATACGCAGTATTTT	CAGSQRHRTDTQYF
TRBV4-2	TRBD1	many	TRBJ1-5	TGTGCCAGCAGCCGTAAAGGGCCGGGACAGGGGGTCGTTAGCAATCAGCCCCAGCATTTT	CASSRKGPGQGVVSNQPQHF
TRBV6-6	-	many	TRBJ2-7	TGTGCCAGCAGCCCGGGACTCAGCTCCTACGAGCAGTACTTC	CASSPGLSSYEQYF
TRBV3-1	TRBD1	few	TRBJ2-5	TGTGCCACCAAGGCCAGGGGGAATCGGGAGACCCAGTACTTC	CATKARGNRETQYF
TRBV6-2/TRBV6-3	-	many	TRBJ2-5	TGTGCCAGCAGTTCCAGACCAGATAAACGTGAGACCCAGTACTTC	CASSSRPDKRETQYF
TRBV3-1	-	many	TRBJ2-1	TGTGCCAGCAGCCAATGGGGGGCCCGGTTCTTC	CASSQWGARFF
TRBV5-5	TRBD2	many	TRBJ2-6	TGTGCCAGCAGCTTGGTGGGGTCGGGAGGGGGCTCTGGGGCCAACGTCCTGACTTTC	CASSLVGSGGGSGANVLTF
TRBV7-2	-	many	TRBJ2-5	TGTGCCAGCAGCTCTCGACACTCCCAAGAGACCCAGTACTTC	CASSSRHSQETQYF
TRBV20-1	-	many	TRBJ2-3	TGCAGTGCGGGGCTAGTTATAGATACGCAGTATTTT	CSAGLVIDTQYF
TRBV28	-	few	TRBJ2-1	TGTGCCAGCAGTTTCCGAGGACAGGGTGGGAGCGGGAGGTACAATGAGCAGTTCTTC	CASSFRGQGGSGRYNEQFF
TRBV19	TRBD2	many	TRBJ2-1	TGTGCCAGTAGGGGACTAGCGTCTAATGAGCAGTTCTTC	CASRGLASNEQFF
TRBV2	-	many	TRBJ1-5	TGTGCCAGCAGCATGATTGGGCCCCAGCATTTT	CASSMIGPQHF
TRBV30	-	-	TRBJ1-4	TGTGCCTGGAGTGGGGGGCGGAATGAAAAGCTGTTTTTT	CAWSGGRNEKLFF